The 8 T cell receptor beta chains given below trace back to one sample, sequenced in a study of radiation and T cells in renal cell carcinoma. Data came from immunoSEQ multiplex PCR; TCRdb stores just in-frame clones and leaves some out. This sample has 140,000 to 150,000 clones, with 86% found just once. Time point specified: blood 4 weeks post-SBRT, at nephrectomy. As to treatment: 15 Gy SBRT to primary tumor, nephrectomy 4 weeks later. Sequenced material: blood, taken from a patient whose treatment included radiotherapy and nephrectomy. Receptors were obtained from a woman aged 45 to 65 with renal cell carcinoma.

The chain combines TRBV15 with TRBJ1-5, with TRBD1 matching 7 bases. The germline V gene encodes CDR1 LNHNV and CDR2 YYDKDF (reference sequence). The CDR3 sequence is 15 residues long. J gave up 3 bases and V 3 bases, and 5 bases lay outside the gene matches. In nucleotides, the CDR3 is TGTGCCACCAGCAGTAAGGGGGCTCCCAATCAGCCCCAGCATTTT. This sequence encodes CATSSKGAPNQPQHF.

The gene calls are TRBV2 and TRBJ1-2; D ambiguous. The germline CDR1 and CDR2 sequences are SNHLY and FYNNEI. V dropped 10 bases and J dropped 8 bases, with 20 bases sitting between them. The CDR3 runs 13 residues. The CDR3 DNA follows: TGTGCCACCCCCCCCAGTAGATTCAGGGGCTACACCTTC. Translated: CATPPSRFRGYTF.

This chain's CDR3 is CASSLDPGHAGNTIYF. DNA for the CDR3: TGTGCCAGCAGCTTAGACCCGGGACACGCTGGAAACACCATATATTTT. V usage is TRBV7-8 and J usage is TRBJ1-3; tentatively, D is TRBD1 (6 bases). The length of the CDR3 is 16 residues. Looked up from germline, CDR1 is SGHVS and CDR2 is FQNEAQ. Trimming cost V 1 base and J 2 bases, with 12 bases left between them.

The chain joins TRBV19 to TRBJ2-5; unclear D gene. V shed 7 bases and J shed 0 bases, with 9 bases lying between them. The CDR3 has 13 residues. CDR1 and CDR2 from the germline V gene are LNHDA and SQIVND (reference sequence). CDR3 sequence: CASNDGNQETQYF. The CDR3 nucleotides read TGTGCCAGTAACGATGGCAACCAAGAGACCCAGTACTTC.

The CDR3 sequence is CASSPLQGDYGYTF. As DNA, the CDR3 is TGTGCCAGCAGCCCCCTACAGGGAGACTATGGCTACACCTTC. The gene calls are TRBV14 and TRBJ1-2, with D possibly matching TRBD1 (6 bases). There are 14 residues in the CDR3. V was clipped by 4 bases and J by 3 bases, with 12 bases between them. CDR1 and CDR2 from the germline V gene are SGHDN and FVKESK.

V is TRBV7-9 and J is TRBJ1-5; D uncertain. Germline CDR1 SEHNR, CDR2 FQNEAQ (reference sequence). Trimming shortened V by 1 base and J by 4 bases, and 17 bases separated the two germline ends. This CDR3 is built from 17 residues. The CDR3 protein is CASSLVGSYGINQPQHF. The CDR3 nucleotides read TGTGCCAGCAGCTTAGTTGGAAGCTACGGGATAAATCAGCCCCAGCATTTT.

The J gene is TRBJ2-4, the V gene TRBV2; 7 bases fit TRBD1. This CDR3 comprises 13 residues. Per the germline V gene, CDR1 is SNHLY and CDR2 is FYNNEI. V was pared by 6 bases and J by 8 bases, with 7 bases of the junction left unmatched. The CDR3 spells CASRVDRDDIQYF. The CDR3 nucleotides are TGTGCCAGCAGGGTAGACAGGGATGACATTCAGTACTTC.

The V gene is TRBV7-2, the J gene TRBJ2-2, with D hard to call. Germline loops: CDR1 SGHTA, CDR2 FQGNSA. The CDR3 is 16 amino acids. The V gene lost 2 bases and the J gene lost 7 bases, with 17 bases spanning the gap. DNA of the CDR3: TGTGCCAGCAGCTTAAATTCCGACCCCCTAGGCGGGGAGCTGTTTTTT. Its protein product is CASSLNSDPLGGELFF.